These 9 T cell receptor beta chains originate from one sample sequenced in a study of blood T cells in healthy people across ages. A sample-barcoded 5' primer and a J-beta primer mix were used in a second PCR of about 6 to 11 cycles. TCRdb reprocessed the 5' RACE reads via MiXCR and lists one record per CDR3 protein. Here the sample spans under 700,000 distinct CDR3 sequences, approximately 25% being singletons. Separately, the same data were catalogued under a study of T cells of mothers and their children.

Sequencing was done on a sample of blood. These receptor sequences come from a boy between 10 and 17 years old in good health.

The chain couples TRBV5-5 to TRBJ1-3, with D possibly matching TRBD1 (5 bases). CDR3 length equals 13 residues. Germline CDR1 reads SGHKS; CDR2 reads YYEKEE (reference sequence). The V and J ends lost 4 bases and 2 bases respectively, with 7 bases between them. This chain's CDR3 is CASSRGTGNTIYF. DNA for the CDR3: TGTGCCAGCAGCAGGGGAACTGGAAACACCATATATTTT.

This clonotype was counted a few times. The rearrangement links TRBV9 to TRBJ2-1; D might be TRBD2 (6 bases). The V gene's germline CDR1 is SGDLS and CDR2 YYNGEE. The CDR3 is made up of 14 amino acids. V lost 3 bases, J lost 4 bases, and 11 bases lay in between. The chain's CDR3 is CASSGGLPYNEQFF. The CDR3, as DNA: TGTGCCAGCAGCGGGGGACTTCCGTACAATGAGCAGTTCTTC.

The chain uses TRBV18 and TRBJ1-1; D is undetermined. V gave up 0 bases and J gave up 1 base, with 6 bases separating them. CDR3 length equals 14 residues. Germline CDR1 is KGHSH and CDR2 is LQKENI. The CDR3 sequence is CASSPPWQNTEAFF. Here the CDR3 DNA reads TGTGCCAGCTCACCACCTTGGCAGAACACTGAAGCTTTCTTT.

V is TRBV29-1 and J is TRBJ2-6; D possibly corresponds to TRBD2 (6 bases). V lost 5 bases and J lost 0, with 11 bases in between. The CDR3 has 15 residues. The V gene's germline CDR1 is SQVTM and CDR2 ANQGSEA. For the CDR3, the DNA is TGCAGCGTTCGAGGGGAGGTCTCTGGGGCCAACGTCCTGACTTTC. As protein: CSVRGEVSGANVLTF.

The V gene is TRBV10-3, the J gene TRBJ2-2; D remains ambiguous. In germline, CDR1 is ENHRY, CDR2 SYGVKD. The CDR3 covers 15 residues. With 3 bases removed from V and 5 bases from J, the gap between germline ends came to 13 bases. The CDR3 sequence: CAISDPSTGTGELFF. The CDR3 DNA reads TGTGCCATCAGTGACCCCTCGACTGGTACCGGGGAGCTGTTTTTT.

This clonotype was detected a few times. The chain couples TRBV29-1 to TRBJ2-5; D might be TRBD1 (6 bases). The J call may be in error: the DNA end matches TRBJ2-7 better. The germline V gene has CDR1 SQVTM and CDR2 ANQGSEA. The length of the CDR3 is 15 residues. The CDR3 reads CSVGNPHRASDEQYF. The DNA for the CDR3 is TGCAGCGTTGGAAACCCACACAGGGCATCCGACGAGCAGTACTTC.

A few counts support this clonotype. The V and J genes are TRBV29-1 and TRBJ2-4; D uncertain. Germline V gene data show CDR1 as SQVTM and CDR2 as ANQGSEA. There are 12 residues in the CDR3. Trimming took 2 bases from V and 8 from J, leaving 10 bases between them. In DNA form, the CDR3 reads TGCAGCGTTGAATTAGTCAAGGACATTCAGTACTTC. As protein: CSVELVKDIQYF.

Written as DNA, the CDR3 is TGTGCCAGCAGCTCGACAGAAACCACTGAAGCTTTCTTT. Protein sequence: CASSSTETTEAFF. V and J are TRBV7-8 and TRBJ1-1, with D possibly TRBD1 on 5 matching bases. This CDR3 is 13 amino acids long. V dropped 4 bases and J dropped 4 bases, with 10 bases sitting between them. Germline CDR1 and CDR2: SGHVS and FQNEAQ.

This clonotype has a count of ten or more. The CDR3 sequence is CATRWGLSYEQYF. The CDR3 DNA follows: TGTGCCACCCGGTGGGGGCTCTCCTACGAGCAGTACTTC. The genes are TRBV10-3 and TRBJ2-7; a possible D gene is TRBD1 (6 bases). The germline V gene encodes CDR1 ENHRY and CDR2 SYGVKD. The CDR3 is 13 residues long. V shed 10 bases and J shed 0 bases, with 13 bases lying between them.